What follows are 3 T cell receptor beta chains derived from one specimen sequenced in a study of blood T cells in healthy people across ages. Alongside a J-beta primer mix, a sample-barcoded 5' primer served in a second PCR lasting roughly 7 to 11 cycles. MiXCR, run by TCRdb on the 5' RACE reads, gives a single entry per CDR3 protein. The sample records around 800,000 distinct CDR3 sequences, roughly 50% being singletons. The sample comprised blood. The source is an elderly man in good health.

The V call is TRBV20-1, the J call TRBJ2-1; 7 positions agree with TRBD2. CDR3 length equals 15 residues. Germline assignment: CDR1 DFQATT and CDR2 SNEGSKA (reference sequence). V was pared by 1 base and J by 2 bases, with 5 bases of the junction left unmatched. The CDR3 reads CSARGEGSPYNEQFF. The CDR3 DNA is TGCAGTGCTAGAGGGGAGGGGAGCCCCTACAATGAGCAGTTCTTC.

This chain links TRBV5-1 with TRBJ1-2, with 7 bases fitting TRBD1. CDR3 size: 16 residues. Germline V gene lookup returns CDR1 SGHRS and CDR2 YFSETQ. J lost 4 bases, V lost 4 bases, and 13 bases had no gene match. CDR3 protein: CASSPTLDRVSYGYTF. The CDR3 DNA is TGCGCCAGCAGCCCCACCCTAGACAGGGTGTCCTATGGCTACACCTTC. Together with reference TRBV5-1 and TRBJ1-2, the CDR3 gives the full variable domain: KAGVTQTPRYLIKTRGQQVTLSCSPISGHRSVSWYQQTPGQGLQFLFEYFSETQRNKGNFPGRFSGRQFSNSRSEMNVSTLELGDSALYLCASSPTLDRVSYGYTFGSGTRLTVV.

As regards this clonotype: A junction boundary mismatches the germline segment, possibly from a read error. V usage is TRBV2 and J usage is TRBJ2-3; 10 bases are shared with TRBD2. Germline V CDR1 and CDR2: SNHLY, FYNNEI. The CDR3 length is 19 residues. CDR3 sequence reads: CASRKFNLAGVGGTDTRYF. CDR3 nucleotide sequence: TGTGCCAGTCGTAAATTTAATCTAGCGGGAGTGGGAGGGACAGATACGCGGTATTTT. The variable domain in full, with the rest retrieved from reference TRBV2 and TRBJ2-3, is EPEVTQTPSHQVTQMGQEVILRCVPISNHLYFYWYRQILGQKVEFLVSFYNNEISEKSEIFDDQFSVERPDGSNFTLKIRSTKLEDSAMYFCASRKFNLAGVGGTDTRYFGPGTRLTVL.